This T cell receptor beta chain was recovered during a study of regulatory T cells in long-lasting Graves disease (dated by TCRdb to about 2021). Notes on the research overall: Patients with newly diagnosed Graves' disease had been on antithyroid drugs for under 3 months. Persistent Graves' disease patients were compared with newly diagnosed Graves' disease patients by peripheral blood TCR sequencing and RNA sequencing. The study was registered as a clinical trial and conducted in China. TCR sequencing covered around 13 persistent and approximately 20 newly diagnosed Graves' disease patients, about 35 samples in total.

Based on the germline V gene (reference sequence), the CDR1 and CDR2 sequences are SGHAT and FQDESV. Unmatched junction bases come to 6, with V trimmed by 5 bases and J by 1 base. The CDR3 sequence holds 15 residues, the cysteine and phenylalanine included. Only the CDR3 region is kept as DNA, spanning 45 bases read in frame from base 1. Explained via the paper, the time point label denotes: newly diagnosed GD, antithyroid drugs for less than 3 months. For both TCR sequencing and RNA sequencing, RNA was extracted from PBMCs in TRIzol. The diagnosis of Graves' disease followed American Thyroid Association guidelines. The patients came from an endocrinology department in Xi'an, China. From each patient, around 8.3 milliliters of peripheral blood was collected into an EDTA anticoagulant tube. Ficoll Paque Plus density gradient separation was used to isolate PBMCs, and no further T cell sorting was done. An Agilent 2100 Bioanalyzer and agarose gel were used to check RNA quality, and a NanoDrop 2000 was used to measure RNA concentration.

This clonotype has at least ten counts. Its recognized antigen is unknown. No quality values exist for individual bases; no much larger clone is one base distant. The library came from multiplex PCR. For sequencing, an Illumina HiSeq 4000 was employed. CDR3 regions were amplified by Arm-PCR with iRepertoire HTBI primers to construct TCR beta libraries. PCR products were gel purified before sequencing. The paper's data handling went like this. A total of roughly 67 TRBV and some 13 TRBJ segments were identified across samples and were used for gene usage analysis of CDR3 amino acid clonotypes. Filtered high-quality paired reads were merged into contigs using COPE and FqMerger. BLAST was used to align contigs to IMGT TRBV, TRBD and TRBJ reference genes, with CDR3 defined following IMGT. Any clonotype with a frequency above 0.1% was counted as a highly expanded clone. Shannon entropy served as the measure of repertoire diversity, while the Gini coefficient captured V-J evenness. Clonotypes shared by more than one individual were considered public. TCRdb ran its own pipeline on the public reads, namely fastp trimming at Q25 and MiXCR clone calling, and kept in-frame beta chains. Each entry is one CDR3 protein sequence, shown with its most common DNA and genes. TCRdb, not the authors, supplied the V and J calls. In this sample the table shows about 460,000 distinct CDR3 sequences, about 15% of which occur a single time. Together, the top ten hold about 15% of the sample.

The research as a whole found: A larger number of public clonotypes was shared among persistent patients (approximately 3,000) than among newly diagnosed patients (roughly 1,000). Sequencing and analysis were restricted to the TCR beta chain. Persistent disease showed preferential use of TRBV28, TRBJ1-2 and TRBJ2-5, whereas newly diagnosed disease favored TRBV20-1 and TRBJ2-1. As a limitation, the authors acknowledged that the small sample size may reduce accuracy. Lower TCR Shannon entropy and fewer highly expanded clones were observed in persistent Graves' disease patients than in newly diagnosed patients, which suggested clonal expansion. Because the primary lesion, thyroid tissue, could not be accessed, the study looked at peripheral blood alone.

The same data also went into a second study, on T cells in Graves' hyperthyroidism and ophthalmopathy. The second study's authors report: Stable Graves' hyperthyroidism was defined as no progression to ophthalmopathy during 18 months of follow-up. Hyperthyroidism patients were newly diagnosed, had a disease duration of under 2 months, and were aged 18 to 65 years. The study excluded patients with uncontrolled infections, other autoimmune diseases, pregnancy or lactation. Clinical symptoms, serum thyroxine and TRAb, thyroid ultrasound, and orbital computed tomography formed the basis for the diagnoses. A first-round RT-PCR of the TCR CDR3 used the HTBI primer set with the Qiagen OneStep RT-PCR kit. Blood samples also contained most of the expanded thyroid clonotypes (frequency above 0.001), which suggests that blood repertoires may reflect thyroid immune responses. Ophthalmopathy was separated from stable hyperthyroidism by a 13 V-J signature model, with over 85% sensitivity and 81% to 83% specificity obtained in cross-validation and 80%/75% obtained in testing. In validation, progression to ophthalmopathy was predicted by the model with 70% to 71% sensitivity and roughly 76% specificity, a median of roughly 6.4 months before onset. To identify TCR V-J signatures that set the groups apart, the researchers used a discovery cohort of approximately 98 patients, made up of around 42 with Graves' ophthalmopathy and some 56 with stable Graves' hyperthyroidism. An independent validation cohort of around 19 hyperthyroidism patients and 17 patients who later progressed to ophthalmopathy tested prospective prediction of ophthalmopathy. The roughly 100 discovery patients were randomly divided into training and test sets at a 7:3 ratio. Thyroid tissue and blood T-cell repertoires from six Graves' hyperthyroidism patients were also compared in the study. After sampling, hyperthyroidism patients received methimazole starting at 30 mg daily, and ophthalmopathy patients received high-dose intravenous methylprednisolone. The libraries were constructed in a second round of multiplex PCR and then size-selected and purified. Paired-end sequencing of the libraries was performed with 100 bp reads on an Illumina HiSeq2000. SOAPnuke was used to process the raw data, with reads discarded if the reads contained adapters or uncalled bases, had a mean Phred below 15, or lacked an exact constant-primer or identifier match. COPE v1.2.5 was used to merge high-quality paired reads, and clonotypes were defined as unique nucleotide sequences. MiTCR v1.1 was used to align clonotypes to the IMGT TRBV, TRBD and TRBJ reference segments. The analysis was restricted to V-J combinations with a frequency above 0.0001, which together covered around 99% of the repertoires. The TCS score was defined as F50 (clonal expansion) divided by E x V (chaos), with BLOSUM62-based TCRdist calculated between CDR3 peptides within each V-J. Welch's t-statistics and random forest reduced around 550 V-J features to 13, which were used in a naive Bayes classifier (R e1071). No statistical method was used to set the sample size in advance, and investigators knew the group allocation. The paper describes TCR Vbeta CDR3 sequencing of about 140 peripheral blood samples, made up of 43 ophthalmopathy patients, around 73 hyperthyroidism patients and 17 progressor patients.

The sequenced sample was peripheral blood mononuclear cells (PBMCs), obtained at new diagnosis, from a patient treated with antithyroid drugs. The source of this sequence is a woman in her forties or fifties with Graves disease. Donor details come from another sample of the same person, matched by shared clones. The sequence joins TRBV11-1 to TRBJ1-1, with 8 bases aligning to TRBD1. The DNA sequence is TGTGCCAGCAGCATATACAGGGGGAAGAACACTGAAGCTTTCTTT. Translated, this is CASSIYRGKNTEAFF.